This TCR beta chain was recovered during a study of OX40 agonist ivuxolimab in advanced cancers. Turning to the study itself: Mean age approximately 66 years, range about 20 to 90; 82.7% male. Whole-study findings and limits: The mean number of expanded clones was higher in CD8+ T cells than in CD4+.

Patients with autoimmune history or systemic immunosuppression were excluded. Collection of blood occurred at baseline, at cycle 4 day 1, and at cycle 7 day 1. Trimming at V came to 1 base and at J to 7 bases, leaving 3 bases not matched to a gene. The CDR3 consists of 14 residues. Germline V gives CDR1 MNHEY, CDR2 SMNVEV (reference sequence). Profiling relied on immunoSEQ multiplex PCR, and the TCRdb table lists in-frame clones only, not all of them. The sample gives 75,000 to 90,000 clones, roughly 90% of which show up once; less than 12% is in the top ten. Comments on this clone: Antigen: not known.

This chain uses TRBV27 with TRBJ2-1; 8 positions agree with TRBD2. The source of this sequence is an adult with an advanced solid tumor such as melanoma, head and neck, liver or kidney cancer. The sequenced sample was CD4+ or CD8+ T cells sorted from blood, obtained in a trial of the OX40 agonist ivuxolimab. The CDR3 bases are TGTGCCAGCAGTTTATACGGGAGGGCGAATGAGCAGTTCTTC. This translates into CASSLYGRANEQFF.